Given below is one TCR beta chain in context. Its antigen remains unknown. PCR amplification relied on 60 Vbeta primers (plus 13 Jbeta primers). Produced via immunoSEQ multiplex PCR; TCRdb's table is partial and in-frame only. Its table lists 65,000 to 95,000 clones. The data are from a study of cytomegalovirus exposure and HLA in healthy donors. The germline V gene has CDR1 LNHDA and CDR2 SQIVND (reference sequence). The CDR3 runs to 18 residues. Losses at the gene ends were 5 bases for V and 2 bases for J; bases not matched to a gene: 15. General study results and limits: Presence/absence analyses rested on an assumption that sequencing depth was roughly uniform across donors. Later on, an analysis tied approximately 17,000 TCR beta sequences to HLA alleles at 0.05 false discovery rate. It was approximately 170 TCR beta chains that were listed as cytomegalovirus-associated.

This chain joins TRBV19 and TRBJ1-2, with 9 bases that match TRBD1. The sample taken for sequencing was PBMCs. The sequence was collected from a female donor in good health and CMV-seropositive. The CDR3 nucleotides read TGTGCCAGTAGTCCCCGCGGCCGGGACAGGGATAAGAACTATGGCTACACCTTC. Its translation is CASSPRGRDRDKNYGYTF.